Each of the 9 T cell receptor beta chains below was sequenced from the same sample in a study of preoperative IRX-2 immunotherapy in early breast cancer. The table came from immunoSEQ multiplex PCR; TCRdb's copy has only in-frame clones and leaves some out. The table records tens of thousands of clones, roughly four fifths of them present only once. Treatment denoted: preoperative locoregional IRX-2 cytokine immunotherapy. Specimen collection occurred from a patient treated with IRX-2 immunotherapy. These receptors were taken from a human donor with breast cancer.

This clone has a single count. This sequence joins TRBV29-1 and TRBJ2-7; TRBD2 matches 11 bases. From germline, CDR1 is SQVTM and CDR2 ANQGSEA. This CDR3 has 13 amino acids. V shed 4 bases and J 4 bases; nucleotides not matched to a gene: 3. The CDR3, as DNA: TGCAGCGTTGTGGCTAGCGGGAGGTACGAGCAGTACTTC. Translating gives CSVVASGRYEQYF.

The chain combines TRBV6-8 with TRBJ2-1, with 9 bases lining up with TRBD2. With 5 bases clipped from V and 9 bases from J, the junction kept 11 bases outside the gene matches. The germline V gene has CDR1 MNHGY and CDR2 SAAAGT. The CDR3 length is 15 residues. The DNA of the CDR3 is TGTGCCAGCAGTCTCCGGGCGGGGGGGTTCACTGAGCAGTTCTTC. Translation gives CASSLRAGGFTEQFF.

The chain is built from TRBV29-1 and TRBJ2-7; no definite D call. This CDR3 has 12 amino acids. Germline assignment: CDR1 SQVTM and CDR2 ANQGSEA. Trimming cost V 6 bases and J 0 bases, with 9 bases left between them. CDR3 in amino acids: CSVPGSSYEQYF. In DNA form, the CDR3 reads TGCAGCGTCCCTGGTAGCTCCTACGAGCAGTACTTC.

V gene TRBV18 combines with J gene TRBJ1-5; possible D gene TRBD1, 6 bases. Germline assignment: CDR1 KGHSH and CDR2 LQKENI. The ends were cut back, 3 bases at V and 5 bases at J, with 11 bases in the middle. The CDR3 loop spans 14 amino acids. The DNA for the CDR3 is TGTGCCAGCTCACCGGGGGGCTTCGATCAGCCCCAGCATTTT. Translating it yields CASSPGGFDQPQHF. Together with reference TRBV18 and TRBJ1-5, the CDR3 gives the full variable domain: NAGVMQNPRHLVRRRGQEARLRCSPMKGHSHVYWYRQLPEEGLKFMVYLQKENIIDESGMPKERFSAEFPKEGPSILRIQQVVRGDSAAYFCASSPGGFDQPQHFGDGTRLSIL.

The rearrangement joins TRBV23-1 to TRBJ2-7; D assignment may be TRBD1 or TRBD2 (5 bases each). TRBV23-1 falls under the ORF class, with uncertain function. Trimming removed 6 bases from V and 9 bases from J, with 24 bases in between. The CDR3 spans 15 residues. Here the CDR3 DNA reads TGCGCCAGCAGCCAAGTGGGACCTAACCTATCAGGGCAGTACTTC. It encodes CASSQVGPNLSGQYF.

This chain links TRBV11-3 with TRBJ1-4, with 8 bases aligning to TRBD1. CDR1 and CDR2 (germline): SGHNT, YENEEA. Losses at the gene ends were 3 bases for V and 6 bases for J; bases not matched to a gene: 6. The CDR3 is made up of 15 amino acids. The CDR3 region is CASSFSGGKDEKLFF. The CDR3 DNA reads as TGTGCCAGCAGCTTCTCAGGGGGCAAGGATGAAAAACTGTTTTTT.

The chain employs TRBV5-4 and TRBJ2-2, with D uncertain. Between the trimmed V and J ends, which lost 2 bases and 7 bases, there was a span of 9 bases. Germline V CDR1 and CDR2: SGHNT, YYREEE (reference sequence). This CDR3 comprises 13 residues. The CDR3: CASSFFRVGELFF. DNA of the CDR3: TGTGCCAGCAGCTTTTTCCGGGTCGGGGAGCTGTTTTTT.

J is TRBJ2-5 and V is TRBV5-1, with D unclear. CDR1 and CDR2 from the germline V gene are SGHRS and YFSETQ. The V gene lost 0 bases and the J gene lost 5 bases, with 14 bases spanning the gap. The CDR3 is made up of 15 amino acids. The CDR3 nucleotides read TGCGCCAGCAGCTTGGCCCCCATGGCTTGGGAGACCCAGTACTTC. Encoded protein: CASSLAPMAWETQYF.

The sample holds a few counts of this clone. The rearrangement joins TRBV6-8 to TRBJ2-5; D is possibly TRBD2 (6 bases). The CDR3 spans 15 residues. V lost 7 bases and J lost 2, with 17 bases in between. Germline V gives CDR1 MNHGY, CDR2 SAAAGT. Here the CDR3 reads CASTRTTGVQETQYF. CDR3 coding DNA: TGTGCCAGCACCCGGACCACGGGGGTTCAAGAGACCCAGTACTTC.